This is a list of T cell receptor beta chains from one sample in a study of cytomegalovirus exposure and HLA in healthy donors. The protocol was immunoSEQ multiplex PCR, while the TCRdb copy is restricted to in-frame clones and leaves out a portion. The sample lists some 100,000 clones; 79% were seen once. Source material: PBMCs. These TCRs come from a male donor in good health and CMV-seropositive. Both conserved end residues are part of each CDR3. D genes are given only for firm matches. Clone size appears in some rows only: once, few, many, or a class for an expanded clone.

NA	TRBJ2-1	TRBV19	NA	TGTGCCAGTAGTCAAGGCAGGGTCAATGAGCAGTTCTTC	CASSQGRVNEQFF
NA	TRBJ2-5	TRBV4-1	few	TGCGCCAGCAGCCAAGAGGGGGGGCTGGAGACCCAGTACTTC	CASSQEGGLETQYF
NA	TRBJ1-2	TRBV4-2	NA	TGTGCCAGCAGCCAAGGGGGAGGGTGGCTCTATGGCTACACCTTC	CASSQGGGWLYGYTF
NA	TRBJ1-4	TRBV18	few	TGTGCCAGCTCACCACCGGGTACAGCACTGGCTAATGAAAAACTGTTTTTT	CASSPPGTALANEKLFF
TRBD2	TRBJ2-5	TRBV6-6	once	TGTGCCAGCAGTTCCTTAGCGGGACAAGAGACCCAGTACTTC	CASSSLAGQETQYF
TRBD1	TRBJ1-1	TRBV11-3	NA	TGTGCCAGCAGCTTAGGTCGGACAGGGTTCACTGAAGCTTTCTTT	CASSLGRTGFTEAFF
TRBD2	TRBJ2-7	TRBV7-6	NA	TGTGCCAGCAGCCCCGGACTAGCGGATTACGAGCAGTACTTC	CASSPGLADYEQYF
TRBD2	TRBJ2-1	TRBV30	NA	TGTGCCACTCGTAGCGGGGGGGCGTCCTACAATGAGCAGTTCTTC	CATRSGGASYNEQFF
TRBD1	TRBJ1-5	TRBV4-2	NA	TGTGCCAACAGCCAGGAAAGACAGGGATCGAGCAATCAGCCCCAGCATTTT	CANSQERQGSSNQPQHF
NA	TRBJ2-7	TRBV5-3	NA	TGTGCCAGAGAATCGACTCCCAGGGGGGACGAGCAGTACTTC	CARESTPRGDEQYF
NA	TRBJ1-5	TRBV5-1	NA	TGCGCCAGCAGCTTGGGTACAGGCCCCAATCAGCCCCAGCATTTT	CASSLGTGPNQPQHF
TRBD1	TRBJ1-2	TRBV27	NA	TGTGCCAGCAGTTGGGACAGGGGGACCACTAACTATGGCTACACCTTC	CASSWDRGTTNYGYTF
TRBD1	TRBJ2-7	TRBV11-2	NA	TGTGCCAGCAGCTTGGGACAGACCCTGATCACTTCCTACGAGCAGTACTTC	CASSLGQTLITSYEQYF
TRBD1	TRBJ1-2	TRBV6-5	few	TGTGCCAGCAGTTGGGACAGCCTCGGGTATGGCTACACCTTC	CASSWDSLGYGYTF
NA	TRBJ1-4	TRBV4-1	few	TGCGCCAGCAGCCAAGGCCAGGGTATGCGTTCTGCCGAAAAACTGTTTTTT	CASSQGQGMRSAEKLFF
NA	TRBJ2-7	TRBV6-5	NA	TGTGCCAGCAGTTCGGACAGCTCCTACGAGCAGTACTTC	CASSSDSSYEQYF
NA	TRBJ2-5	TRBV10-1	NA	TGCGCCAGCAGTGAAACGGGATTCGGGACCCAGTACTTC	CASSETGFGTQYF
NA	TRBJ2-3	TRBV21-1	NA	TGTGCCAGCAGCAAAGTGGAGGGCCATAGCACAGATACGCAGTATTTT	CASSKVEGHSTDTQYF
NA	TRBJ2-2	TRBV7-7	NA	TGTGCTAGCAGCTCGGACTCCTCGAGGACCGGGGAGCTGTTTTTT	CASSSDSSRTGELFF
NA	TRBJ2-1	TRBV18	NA	TGTGCCAGCTCACCGGCCGACAATGAGCAGTTCTTC	CASSPADNEQFF
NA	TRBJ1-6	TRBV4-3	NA	TGCGCCAGCAGCCAAGGCGGAGGGCAAATTTCACCCCTCCACTTT	CASSQGGGQISPLHF
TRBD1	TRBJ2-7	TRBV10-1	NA	TGCGCCAGCGGGGACAGGTCATGGTCCTACGAGCAGTACTTC	CASGDRSWSYEQYF
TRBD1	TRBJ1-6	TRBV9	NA	TGTGCCAGCAGCGGCGGGCCGGGACAGGGTAGATCACCCCTCCACTTT	CASSGGPGQGRSPLHF
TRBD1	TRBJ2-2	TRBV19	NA	TGTGCCAGTAGTAAACGGACAGGGGCTCAAGAGACCGGGGAGCTGTTTTTT	CASSKRTGAQETGELFF
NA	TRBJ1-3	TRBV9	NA	TGTGCCAGCGAGAAGGGGGACTCTGGAAACACCATATATTTT	CASEKGDSGNTIYF
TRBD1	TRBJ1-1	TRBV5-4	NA	TGTGCCAGCAGCTTGGCGACAGGGGGTGGTAGGAACACTGAAGCTTTCTTT	CASSLATGGGRNTEAFF
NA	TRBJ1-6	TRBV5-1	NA	TGCGCCAGCAGCTTGGCCGGGAGGTCACCCCTCCACTTT	CASSLAGRSPLHF
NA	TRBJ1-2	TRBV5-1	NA	TGCGCCAGCAGCGACCCGGACAGTTTAGCTAACTATGGCTACACCTTC	CASSDPDSLANYGYTF
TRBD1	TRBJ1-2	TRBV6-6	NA	TGTGCCAGCGACGAACCAGGGGGCAGGGGCTACACCTTC	CASDEPGGRGYTF
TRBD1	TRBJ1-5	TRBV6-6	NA	TGTGCCAGCAGAGGCTTCGGACAGGGGGCTCAGCCCCAGCATTTT	CASRGFGQGAQPQHF
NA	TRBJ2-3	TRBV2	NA	TGTGCCAGAGGGCGGGGTGCGGATACGCAGTATTTT	CARGRGADTQYF
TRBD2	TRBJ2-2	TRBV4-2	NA	TGTGCCAGCAGCCAACACCCTCACGGGGGGGGCCGCACCGGGGAGCTGTTTTTT	CASSQHPHGGGRTGELFF
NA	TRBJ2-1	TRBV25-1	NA	TGTGCCAGCACCGACGGCGGAGGGGCTAACAATGAGCAGTTCTTC	CASTDGGGANNEQFF